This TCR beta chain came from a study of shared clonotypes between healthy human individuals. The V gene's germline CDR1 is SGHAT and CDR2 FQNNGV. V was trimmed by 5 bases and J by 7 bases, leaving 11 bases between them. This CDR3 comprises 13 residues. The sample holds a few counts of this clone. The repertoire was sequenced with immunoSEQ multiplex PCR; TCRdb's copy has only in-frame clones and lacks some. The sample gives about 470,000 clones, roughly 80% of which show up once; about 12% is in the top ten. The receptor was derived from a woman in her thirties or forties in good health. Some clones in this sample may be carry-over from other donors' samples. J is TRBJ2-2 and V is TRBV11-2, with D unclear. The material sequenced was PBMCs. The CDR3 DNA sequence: TGTGCCAGCAGCATTACGTTAAACGGGGAGCTGTTTTTT. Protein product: CASSITLNGELFF.